Following are 25 T cell receptor delta chains from one sample sequenced in a study of gamma-delta T cells after stem cell transplantation (TCRdb year 2016). Library prep was done by RT-PCR. Sequencing was performed on an Illumina MiSeq. TCRdb called clones anew from the public reads via CATT; matching DNA rows were later pooled. The table for this sample lists 3,400 or so delta-chain clones; approximately 2% of them were counted only once. The top ten hold approximately 12% of the sample. What was sequenced was gamma-delta T cells. The source is a human donor. It is not recorded whose cells these are; they may come from a transplant donor.

This clone has just a few counts. A junction boundary mismatches the germline segment, possibly from a read error. The CDR3 DNA is TGTGCCTGTGACCCACTGGGGATACACCCCCCCATGGGAGCACAACCCTTCTTT. This translates into CACDPLGIHPPMGAQPFF. The chain recombines TRDV3 with TRDJ2; 8 nucleotides line up with TRDD3. This CDR3 has 18 amino acids. Germline CDR1 and CDR2: TVYSNPD and GDNSRS (reference sequence).

A word on this clone: TCRdb's entry gives the protein of a much larger clone, which mismatches this DNA's translation at residue 8, likely from a read error; the protein reported here is translated from the DNA. Here the CDR3 DNA reads TGTGCCTGTGACACCGAGCTCGCCGATAAACTCATCTTT. Translated: CACDTELADKLIF. The V call is TRDV2, the J call TRDJ1; no firm D call. CDR1 GEAIGNYY and CDR2 EKD come from the germline V gene. The CDR3 sequence is 13 residues long. The V gene lost 0 bases and the J gene lost 3 bases, with 7 bases spanning the gap.

This clone ranks as medium-sized. The V call is TRDV1, the J call TRDJ1; TRDD3 matches 12 bases. J lost 2 bases, V lost 3 bases, and 13 bases had no gene match. Germline CDR1 and CDR2: TSWWSYY and QGS. The CDR3 spans 19 residues. CDR3 nucleotides: TGTGCTCTTGGGGACGCACTTCTGGGGGATACGCGCTATACCGATAAACTCATCTTT. As protein: CALGDALLGDTRYTDKLIF.

The chain is built from TRAV29/DV5 and TRDJ1, with D possibly being TRDD3 (7 bases). Trimming left V 0 bases short and J 0 bases short, with 30 bases between. Germline V gene data show CDR1 as NSMFDY and CDR2 as ISSIKDK. This CDR3 has 21 residues. The CDR3 region is CAASAGRILRRGIQYTDKLIF. The CDR3 DNA is TGTGCAGCAAGCGCCGGTCGAATCCTACGTCGAGGGATACAGTACACCGATAAACTCATCTTT. Combining the CDR3 with reference TRAV29/DV5 and TRDJ1 gives the whole variable domain DQQVKQNSPSLSVQEGRISILNCDYTNSMFDYFLWYKKYPAEGPTFLISISSIKDKNEDGRFTVFLNKSAKHLSLHIVPSQPGDSAVYFCAASAGRILRRGIQYTDKLIFGKGTRVTVEP.

The table lists this clone with a few counts. TCRdb lists the protein of a much larger clone for this DNA, which differs at residue 3, so this is likely a read error; the protein given here is translated from the DNA itself. CDR3: CARDPVLGDTRTDKLIF. CDR3 coding DNA: TGTGCCCGTGATCCCGTACTGGGGGATACGCGCACCGATAAACTCATCTTT. The genes are TRDV2 and TRDJ1; 13 bases map to TRDD3. Germline loops: CDR1 GEAIGNYY, CDR2 EKD. The CDR3 sequence is 17 residues long.

This clone was detected only a few times. A much larger clone differs from this one at a single base, so this may be a read error. The sample has other DNA sequences that encode this CDR3 too. The V call is TRDV1, the J call TRDJ1; TRDD3 is a possible D gene (5 bases). The CDR3 totals 13 residues. CDR1 is TSWWSYY and CDR2 is QGS in the germline V gene. CDR3: CALGVLWADKLIF. The CDR3 DNA follows: TGTGCTCTTGGGGTCCTCTGGGCCGACAAACTCATCTTT.

This clone is termed medium-sized (0.01 to 0.1%). V usage is TRDV2 and J usage is TRDJ1, with TRDD3 identical over 12 bases. Per germline, CDR1 GEAIGNYY and CDR2 EKD. The V gene end was trimmed by 3 bases and the J gene end by 0 bases; junction bases not matched to a gene: 19. The CDR3 has 21 amino acids. In DNA, the CDR3 is TGTGCCTGTGACCCTCTGGGGGATACGCGTGGGAAAGGGATTTACACCGATAAACTCATCTTT. As protein: CACDPLGDTRGKGIYTDKLIF.

On this clone: A single base is all that separates this from a far larger clone, so a read error is likely. The gene calls are TRDV2 and TRDJ1; D not resolved. Germline V gene lookup returns CDR1 GEAIGNYY and CDR2 EKD. The germline V and J ends were trimmed by 3 bases and 1 base, with 14 bases remaining between them. CDR3 size: 15 residues. For the CDR3, the DNA is TGTGCCTGTGACGCGGTCGGGGCCCTCACCGATAAACTCATCTTT. This sequence encodes CACDAVGALTDKLIF.

As to this clone: TCRdb's entry gives the protein of a much larger clone, which mismatches this DNA's translation at residue 8, likely from a read error; the protein reported here is translated from the DNA. The genes are TRDV2 and TRDJ3, with D possibly matching TRDD1 (5 bases). V was clipped by 2 bases and J by 0 bases, with 13 bases between them. Germline CDR1 reads GEAIGNYY; CDR2 reads EKD. The CDR3 covers 18 residues. In DNA form, the CDR3 reads TGTGCCTGTGACATAATAGGGGCGAGCTCCTGGGACACCCGACAGATGTTTTTC. It encodes CACDIIGASSWDTRQMFF.

This clone counts as medium-sized. This chain joins TRDV2 and TRDJ1; 12 nucleotides align to TRDD3. This CDR3 region has 15 residues. Germline V gives CDR1 GEAIGNYY, CDR2 EKD. V lost 2 bases to trimming and J lost 1 base; unmatched junction nucleotides: 1. CDR3 in amino acids: CACDILGDTTDKLIF. The CDR3 region has the DNA TGTGCCTGTGACATACTGGGGGATACCACCGATAAACTCATCTTT.

Worth noting for this clone: Only one base separates this from a far larger clonotype, so it likely reflects a read error. Other nucleotide sequences in the sample specify the same CDR3. The chain is built from TRDV2 and TRDJ1, with TRDD3 identical over 13 bases. The CDR3 is 22 amino acids. V shed 3 bases, J shed 0 bases, and the junction held 21 bases outside the gene matches. CDR1 and CDR2 from the germline V gene are GEAIGNYY and EKD. The CDR3 DNA reads TGTGCCTGTGACCAATCGTACTGGGGGATACGTAGCACGCCATCGTACACCGATAAACTCATCTTT. Protein: CACDQSYWGIRSTPSYTDKLIF.

This clone was seen only a few times. A far more abundant clone sits one base away, making this likely a read error. The V and J genes are TRDV2 and TRDJ1; D not resolved. Germline V lookup: CDR1 GEAIGNYY, CDR2 EKD. The CDR3 has 13 amino acids. This CDR3 is CACDTELTDKPIF. The CDR3 region has the DNA TGTGCCTGTGACACCGAGCTCACCGATAAACCCATCTTT.

Concerning this clone: This likely traces to a read error, being one base from a far larger clone. Other DNA variants within this sample encode the same CDR3. This chain uses TRDV2 with TRDJ2; 8 positions match TRDD3. CDR1 is GEAIGNYY, CDR2 EKD, per germline. The CDR3 covers 17 residues. CDR3 amino acids: CACDAIPIGGSTAQLFF. Written as DNA, the CDR3 is TGTGCCTGTGACGCCATTCCTATTGGGGGATCGACAGCACAACTATTCTTT.

In this sample, this clone turned up a few times. A much larger clonotype is one base distant, so this may be a read error. The chain recombines TRDV2 with TRDJ1, with 8 bases identical to TRDD3. The length of the CDR3 is 15 residues. Germline CDR1 GEAIGNYY, CDR2 EKD. The CDR3 is CARDEWGIITDKLIF. As DNA, the CDR3 is TGTGCCCGTGACGAATGGGGGATTATCACCGATAAACTCATCTTT.

By share, this clone counts as medium-sized. Other DNA sequences from this sample encode an identical CDR3 as well. The gene calls are TRDV2 and TRDJ1; 10 bases are shared with TRDD3. V shed 0 bases, J shed 7 bases, and the junction held 10 bases outside the gene matches. Germline V gene lookup returns CDR1 GEAIGNYY and CDR2 EKD. This CDR3 spans 16 amino acids. DNA of the CDR3: TGTGCCTGTGACACCGCCGAGGGGGGGATACGTGGTAAACTCATCTTT. Translated: CACDTAEGGIRGKLIF.

By frequency in the sample, this clone is medium-sized (0.01 to 0.1%). V usage is TRDV2 and J usage is TRDJ1; no clear D gene. Germline assignment: CDR1 GEAIGNYY and CDR2 EKD. This CDR3 is 15 amino acids long. Deletions cut 3 bases from V and 1 base from J, with 14 bases between. The CDR3 DNA reads as TGTGCCTGTGACGGTACTAGGCGCCCCACCGATAAACTCATCTTT. Its translation: CACDGTRRPTDKLIF.

By sample fraction, this clone is medium-sized. This rearrangement joins TRDV2 to TRDJ1; no firm D call. There are 15 residues in the CDR3. Germline CDR1 reads GEAIGNYY; CDR2 reads EKD. Trimming removed 5 bases from V and 3 bases from J, with 18 bases in between. CDR3 in amino acids: CACGSLTVPADKLIF. The DNA for the CDR3 is TGTGCCTGTGGCAGTTTAACTGTGCCGGCCGATAAACTCATCTTT.

This clone is medium-sized within its sample. This chain uses TRDV2 with TRDJ1; 8 bases are shared with TRDD3. J was trimmed by 0 bases and V by 0 bases; bases with no gene match: 14. This CDR3 has 19 residues. From germline, CDR1 is GEAIGNYY and CDR2 EKD. Written as DNA, the CDR3 is TGTGCCTGTGACACCGTGGGGGTAGGTGGGGATACCCACACCGATAAACTCATCTTT. Its translation is CACDTVGVGGDTHTDKLIF.

By sample share, this clone is medium-sized. This chain joins TRDV2 and TRDJ1, with 8 bases that match TRDD3. V shed 3 bases, J shed 0 bases, and the junction held 8 bases outside the gene matches. This CDR3 is built from 16 residues. Per germline, CDR1 GEAIGNYY and CDR2 EKD. CDR3 sequence (DNA): TGTGCCTGTGACGTCCTAACTGGGGGGGACACCGATAAACTCATCTTT. Its protein is CACDVLTGGDTDKLIF.

Comments on this clone: The protein held in TCRdb is that of a much larger clone and does not match this DNA's translation at residue 4, likely because of a read error; the protein shown is translated from the DNA. The chain carries TRDV2 and TRDJ1; the D is unclear. V lost 5 bases, J lost 1 base, and 13 bases lay in between. CDR1 is GEAIGNYY, CDR2 EKD, per germline. The CDR3 contains 14 residues. The CDR3 DNA sequence: TGTGCCTGTGGCGAAGTTCTGTTCACCGATAAACTCATCTTT. Translating gives CACGEVLFTDKLIF.

This clone is deemed medium-sized (0.01 to 0.1%). This sequence joins TRDV2 and TRDJ1; D is possibly TRDD3 (9 bases). The germline gives CDR1 GEAIGNYY, CDR2 EKD. The CDR3 loop spans 23 amino acids. The V gene lost 0 bases and the J gene lost 0 bases, with 34 bases spanning the gap. In nucleotides, the CDR3 is TGTGCCTGTGACACCCTTCCTACGAGGTCGGCTGGGGGATCAGATATTAACACCGATAAACTCATCTTT. Translated, it gives CACDTLPTRSAGGSDINTDKLIF.

On this clone: The TCRdb protein comes from a much larger clone and disagrees with this DNA's translation at residue 8, likely due to a read error; the protein given here is derived from the DNA. This sequence joins TRDV2 and TRDJ1; D possibly corresponds to TRDD3 (6 bases). The V and J ends lost 3 bases and 3 bases respectively, with 13 bases between them. This CDR3 is built from 14 residues. Germline-derived CDR1 and CDR2 are GEAIGNYY and EKD. This chain's CDR3 is CACDGVGAPDKLIF. In nucleotides, the CDR3 is TGTGCCTGTGACGGGGTGGGGGCACCCGATAAACTCATCTTT.

A remark on this clone: This likely reflects a read error, since a far larger clone is one base away. The chain uses TRDV2 and TRDJ1; D unresolved. CDR3 size: 15 residues. CDR1 GEAIGNYY and CDR2 EKD come from the germline V gene. The ends were cut back, 0 bases at V and 0 bases at J, with 10 bases in the middle. The CDR3 loop reads CACDTAGTYTDKLIF. CDR3 nucleotide sequence: TGTGCCTGTGACACCGCAGGGACATACACCGATAAACTCATCTTT.

Concerning this clone itself: A far larger clone is a single base away, which makes a read error likely. This sequence joins TRDV2 and TRDJ1; a weak D match, TRDD3 (6 bases). V lost 3 bases and J lost 5, with 18 bases in between. Per the germline V gene, CDR1 is GEAIGNYY and CDR2 is EKD. CDR3 length: 15 amino acids. CDR3 in DNA: TGTGCCTGTGACGCGCTGGGGACCAAGATGGATAAACTCATCTTT. It is translated as CACDALGTKMDKLIF.

Remarks on this clone: A much more abundant neighbour one base away suggests this may be a read error. The genes are TRDV2 and TRDJ2, with 9 bases fitting TRDD3. Germline V CDR1 and CDR2: GEAIGNYY, EKD. The length of the CDR3 is 21 residues. The CDR3 protein is CARDTVSRGIPSRQETAQLFF. As DNA, the CDR3 is TGTGCCCGTGACACCGTGTCTAGGGGGATACCTTCGCGTCAAGAGACAGCACAACTCTTCTTT.